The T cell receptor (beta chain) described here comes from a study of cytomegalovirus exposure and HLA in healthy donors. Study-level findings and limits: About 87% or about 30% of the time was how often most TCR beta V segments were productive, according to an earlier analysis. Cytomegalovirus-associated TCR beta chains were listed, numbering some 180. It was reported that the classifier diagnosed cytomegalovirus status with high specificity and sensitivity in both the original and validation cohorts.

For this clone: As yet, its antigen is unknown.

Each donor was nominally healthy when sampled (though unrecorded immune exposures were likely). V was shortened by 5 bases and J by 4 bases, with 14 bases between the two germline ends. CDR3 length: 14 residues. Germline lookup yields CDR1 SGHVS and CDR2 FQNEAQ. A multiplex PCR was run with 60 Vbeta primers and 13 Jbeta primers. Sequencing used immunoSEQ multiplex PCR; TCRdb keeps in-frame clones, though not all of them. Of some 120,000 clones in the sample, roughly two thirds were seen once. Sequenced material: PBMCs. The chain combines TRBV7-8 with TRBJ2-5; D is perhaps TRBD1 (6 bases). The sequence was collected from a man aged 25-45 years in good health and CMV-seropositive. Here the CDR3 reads CASSHRDNPETQYF. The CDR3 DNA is TGTGCCAGCAGCCACCGGGACAACCCAGAGACCCAGTACTTC.